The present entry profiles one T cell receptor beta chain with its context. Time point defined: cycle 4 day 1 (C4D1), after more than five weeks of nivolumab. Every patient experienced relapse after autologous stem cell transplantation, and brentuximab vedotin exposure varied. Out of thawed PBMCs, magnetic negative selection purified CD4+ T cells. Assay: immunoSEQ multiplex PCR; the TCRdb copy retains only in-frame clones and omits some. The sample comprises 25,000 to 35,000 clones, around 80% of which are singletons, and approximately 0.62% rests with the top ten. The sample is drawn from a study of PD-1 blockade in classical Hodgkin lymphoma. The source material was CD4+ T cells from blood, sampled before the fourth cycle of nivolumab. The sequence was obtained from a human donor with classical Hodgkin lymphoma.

Here the CDR3 reads CARTGTNYGYTF. CDR3 sequence (DNA): TGTGCCAGGACCGGGACCAACTATGGCTACACCTTC. The J gene is TRBJ1-2, the V gene TRBV6-1; maybe TRBD1 (5 bases). This CDR3 is 12 amino acids long. From germline, CDR1 is MNHNS and CDR2 SASEGT. Trimming took off 9 bases at V and 2 bases at J, with 10 bases between the two ends.